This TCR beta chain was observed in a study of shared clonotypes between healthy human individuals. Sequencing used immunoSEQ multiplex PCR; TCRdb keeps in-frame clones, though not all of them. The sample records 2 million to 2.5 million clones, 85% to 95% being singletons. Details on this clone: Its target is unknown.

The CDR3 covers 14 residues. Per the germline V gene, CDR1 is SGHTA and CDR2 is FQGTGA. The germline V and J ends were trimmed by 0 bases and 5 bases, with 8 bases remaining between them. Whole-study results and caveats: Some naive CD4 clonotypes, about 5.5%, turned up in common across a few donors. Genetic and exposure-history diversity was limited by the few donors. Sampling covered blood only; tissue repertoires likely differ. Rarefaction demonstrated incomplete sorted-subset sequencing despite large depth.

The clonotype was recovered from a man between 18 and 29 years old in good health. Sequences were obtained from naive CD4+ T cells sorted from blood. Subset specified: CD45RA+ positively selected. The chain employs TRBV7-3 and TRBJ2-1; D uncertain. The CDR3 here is CASSLTGANNEQFF. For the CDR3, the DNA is TGTGCCAGCAGCTTAACTGGAGCCAACAATGAGCAGTTCTTC.